The 8 T cell receptor beta chains in this list originate from one sample, sequenced in a study of memory CD4+ T cells and cytomegalovirus serostatus (dated by TCRdb to between 2018 and 2021). Single viable CD3+CD4+CD8-CD45RO+ cells were sorted as memory CD4+ T cells on a FACSAria II. The library was produced with the immunoSEQ multiplex PCR assay. TCRdb retrieved this table from immuneACCESS and kept in-frame rearrangements only. Not all clones are present; in checked studies, unresolved V genes account for under half, and no reason is known for the remainder. The sample contains 75,000 to 90,000 clones, approximately 80% of them found a single time. About 0.72% of the sample lies in the top ten. Sequences were obtained from memory CD4+ T cells from blood. These receptors all stem from an adult in good health and CMV-seronegative.

The J gene is TRBJ2-6, the V gene TRBV7-2; D unclear. CDR3 length: 16 amino acids. Trimming removed 1 base from V and 0 bases from J, with 7 bases in between. CDR1 is SGHTA and CDR2 is FQGNSA in the germline V gene. CDR3 amino acids: CASSLGQLSGANVLTF. DNA of the CDR3: TGTGCCAGCAGCTTAGGGCAGCTCTCTGGGGCCAACGTCCTGACTTTC.

The chain recombines TRBV10-3 with TRBJ1-4; unclear D gene. V was cut by 6 bases and J by 8 bases, with 10 bases left in between. The germline V gene encodes CDR1 ENHRY and CDR2 SYGVKD. The CDR3 totals 12 residues. CDR3 sequence reads: CAIRGEEEKLFF. CDR3 sequence (DNA): TGTGCCATCAGGGGCGAGGAGGAAAAACTGTTTTTT.

J is TRBJ2-7 and V is TRBV19; D is perhaps TRBD1 (6 bases). The CDR3 sequence is 13 residues long. Trimming shortened V by 8 bases and J by 3 bases, and 14 bases separated the two germline ends. Germline CDR1 LNHDA, CDR2 SQIVND (reference sequence). The CDR3 DNA reads as TGTGCCAGTCGGGCGCCGACAGGCTACGAGCAGTACTTC. It encodes CASRAPTGYEQYF.

CDR3 DNA sequence: TGTGCCAGCTATCCTACGTCGTACACTGAAGCTTTCTTT. The encoded protein is CASYPTSYTEAFF. The rearrangement uses TRBV6-6 and TRBJ1-1; D remains unclear. The CDR3 runs to 13 residues. Germline V CDR1 and CDR2: MNHNY, SVGAGI (reference sequence). Trimming removed 8 bases at V and 3 bases at J, with 13 bases between.

The rearrangement uses TRBV6-1 and TRBJ1-1; a weak D match, TRBD1 (5 bases). The CDR3 spans 15 residues. The ends were cut back, 2 bases at V and 0 bases at J, with 10 bases in the middle. Germline V lookup: CDR1 MNHNS, CDR2 SASEGT. The CDR3 nucleotides are TGTGCCAGCAGTGAAAGTCAGGGAATGAACACTGAAGCTTTCTTT. Translation: CASSESQGMNTEAFF.

The chain carries TRBV2 and TRBJ1-6; D perhaps matches TRBD1 (5 bases). The ends were cut back, 7 bases at V and 7 bases at J, with 8 bases in the middle. The CDR3 totals 12 residues. Germline CDR1 and CDR2: SNHLY and FYNNEI. As DNA, the CDR3 is TGTGCCAGCATTCGACAGAATTCACCCCTCCACTTT. It yields the protein CASIRQNSPLHF.

The chain uses TRBV30 and TRBJ1-6, with D unresolved. Germline V gene data show CDR1 as GTSNPN and CDR2 as SVGIG (reference sequence). This CDR3 has 13 residues. V was shortened by 1 base and J by 15 bases, with 16 bases between the two germline ends. The CDR3: CAWSASGSRLLHF. The CDR3 DNA reads TGTGCCTGGAGTGCCTCAGGTTCCCGACTCCTCCACTTT.

J is TRBJ2-7 and V is TRBV6-5, with 8 bases aligning to TRBD1. There are 14 residues in the CDR3. The germline CDR1 and CDR2 sequences are MNHEY and SVGAGI. The V and J ends lost 6 bases and 6 bases, in that order; junction bases with no gene match: 10. The chain's CDR3 is CASRLLQGGSEQYF. CDR3 nucleotide sequence: TGTGCCAGCAGGTTGCTACAGGGGGGCTCCGAGCAGTACTTC.